These 10 T cell receptor beta chains came from one sample sequenced in a study of identical twins (dated by TCRdb to between 2015 and 2016). Library preparation was by 5' RACE. The sample was run on an Illumina HiSeq 2000. In-frame beta chains were kept once TCRdb had trimmed the public reads at Q25 with fastp and called clones with MiXCR. Records with the same CDR3 protein are collapsed into one entry carrying the most frequent genes and DNA. This sample gives 450,000 or so distinct CDR3 sequences in total; 12% to 15% of them show up just once. The top ten constitute around 0.52% of the sample. This sample was shared with a second study, whose subject was yellow fever vaccine responses in identical twins.

The specimen was CD4+ T cells sorted from blood. These receptors were obtained from a woman younger than 35 in good health.

This clonotype came up a few times. The chain couples TRBV19 to TRBJ2-7, with 9 bases matching TRBD2. J gave up 1 base and V 3 bases, and 4 bases lay outside the gene matches. Germline V gene data show CDR1 as LNHDA and CDR2 as SQIVND (reference sequence). The CDR3 has 15 residues. CDR3 nucleotide sequence: TGTGCCAGTAGTATCGCGGGACTAGCTTCCTACGAGCAGTACTTC. This sequence encodes CASSIAGLASYEQYF.

This clonotype was recorded a few times. The genes are TRBV20-1 and TRBJ2-7; the D gene is possibly TRBD1 (6 bases). Germline V gene lookup returns CDR1 DFQATT and CDR2 SNEGSKA (reference sequence). The CDR3 runs to 13 residues. The V end lost 4 bases, the J end lost 0 bases, and 10 bases lay between the germline ends. The CDR3 reads CSATGAYSYEQYF. The CDR3 coding sequence is TGCAGTGCTACAGGGGCCTACTCCTACGAGCAGTACTTC.

This clonotype was detected a few times. The genes are TRBV29-1 and TRBJ2-5; 10 positions agree with TRBD2. CDR1 is SQVTM, CDR2 ANQGSEA, per germline. Trimming cost V 7 bases and J 7 bases; bases outside gene matches: 9. CDR3 length: 13 residues. CDR3: CSDVAGGSRTQYF. CDR3 nucleotides: TGCAGCGACGTAGCGGGGGGCTCTCGGACCCAGTACTTC.

This clonotype was detected ten times or more. The V gene is TRBV12-3 or TRBV12-4, the J gene TRBJ2-2; 11 bases align to TRBD2. The V gene end was trimmed by 3 bases and the J gene end by 7 bases; junction bases not matched to a gene: 7. CDR3 length equals 16 residues. CDR3 sequence reads: CASSFPTSGSVGELFF. The CDR3 DNA follows: TGTGCCAGCAGTTTCCCTACTAGCGGGAGTGTCGGGGAGCTGTTTTTT.

This clonotype was detected only a few times. The J gene is TRBJ2-3, the V gene TRBV7-8; D gene uncertain. Germline assignment: CDR1 SGHVS and CDR2 FQNEAQ. CDR3 length: 17 amino acids. The V gene lost 5 bases and the J gene lost 2 bases, with 20 bases spanning the gap. CDR3 DNA sequence: TGTGCCAGCAGCCGAATAGACAAGACTTTAAACACAGATACGCAGTATTTT. It codes for CASSRIDKTLNTDTQYF.

This clonotype was found many times. The genes are TRBV5-1 and TRBJ2-7; 9 nucleotides match TRBD1. J lost 3 bases, V lost 0 bases, and 1 base had no gene match. This CDR3 region has 14 residues. Germline CDR1 is SGHRS and CDR2 is YFSETQ. The CDR3 DNA reads TGCGCCAGCAGCTTGGGGGACAGGGTCTACGAGCAGTACTTC. It codes for CASSLGDRVYEQYF.

The chain carries TRBV7-9 and TRBJ1-4, with TRBD1 matching 10 bases. The V segment lost 3 bases and the J segment 10 bases; nucleotides outside the gene matches: 8. The CDR3 runs to 15 residues. Germline CDR1 reads SEHNR; CDR2 reads FQNEAQ (reference sequence). This chain's CDR3 is CASSFPGQGLGKLFF. CDR3 DNA: TGTGCCAGCAGCTTTCCGGGACAGGGGTTAGGAAAACTGTTTTTT.

Many counts were recorded for this clonotype. V and J are TRBV24-1 and TRBJ2-1; D call uncertain. Germline-derived CDR1 and CDR2 are KGHDR and SFDVKD. The germline V and J ends were trimmed by 1 base and 2 bases, with 14 bases remaining between them. CDR3 length: 17 residues. CDR3 nucleotide sequence: TGTGCCACCAGTGATTTATCGGGTTCAAAGACCTACAATGAGCAGTTCTTC. Its translation: CATSDLSGSKTYNEQFF.

The V call is TRBV9, the J call TRBJ2-3; D not certain. In germline, CDR1 is SGDLS, CDR2 YYNGEE. This CDR3 region has 13 residues. Trimming removed 0 bases at V and 6 bases at J, with 8 bases between. CDR3 in amino acids: CASSVVASDTQYF. The CDR3 DNA reads as TGTGCCAGCAGCGTAGTTGCCTCGGATACGCAGTATTTT. The entire variable domain, with the rest obtained from reference TRBV9 and TRBJ2-3, is as follows: DSGVTQTPKHLITATGQRVTLRCSPRSGDLSVYWYQQSLDQGLQFLIQYYNGEERAKGNILERFSAQQFPDLHSELNLSSLELGDSALYFCASSVVASDTQYFGPGTRLTVL.

This clonotype was seen many times. V gene TRBV12-3 or TRBV12-4 combines with J gene TRBJ2-1; 9 bases map to TRBD2. After removal of 7 bases from V and 9 bases from J, the junction contained 13 bases not matched to a gene. The CDR3 loop spans 15 amino acids. CDR3 residues: CASTDLGGRGLEQFF. The CDR3 region has the DNA TGTGCCAGCACTGATTTGGGCGGGAGGGGCCTTGAGCAGTTCTTC.